This T cell receptor beta chain was captured by sequencing in a study of T cells of healthy individuals. Germline V gives CDR1 MNHEY, CDR2 SVGAGI. The CDR3 length is 19 residues. With V trimmed by 0 bases and J by 5 bases, 16 bases remained unmatched. This clonotype was seen repeatedly, ten times or more. TCRdb re-called the 5' RACE reads through MiXCR, storing one row per CDR3 protein. In the table there are about 82,000 distinct CDR3 sequences, about 5% of which are singletons. The receptor was derived from a female donor in good health. The rearrangement joins TRBV6-5 to TRBJ1-2; 9 bases fit TRBD1. The CDR3 is CASSYSTPDRGIDHYGYTF. The DNA for the CDR3 is TGTGCCAGCAGTTACTCGACTCCCGACAGGGGGATAGACCATTATGGCTACACCTTC.